The source of this T cell receptor beta chain is a study of CD8 T cells in Susac syndrome. Random hexamers were used to reverse transcribe 0.5 to 1 ug of RNA. Across 54 Vbeta and 13 Jbeta, immunoSEQ multiplex PCR amplified TCR beta CDR3. In TCRdb, the immunoSEQ multiplex PCR reads were re-called with MiXCR into one record per CDR3 protein. The sample has 150,000 to 160,000 distinct CDR3 sequences; roughly 94% are singletons. The CDR3 covers 16 residues. Germline CDR1 is MNHEY and CDR2 is SMNVEV (reference sequence). V lost 5 bases and J lost 6, with 23 bases in between. From blood CD8+ and CD4+ T cells, TCR beta sequences were generated. Bulk CD8+ and CD4+ cells came from magnetic negative isolation; CD8+ TEMRA by FACS.

The clonotype comes from a human donor with multiple sclerosis. Sequencing was done on a sample of CD8+ T cells from PBMCs. V usage is TRBV27 and J usage is TRBJ2-7; perhaps TRBD1 as D (6 bases). CDR3 sequence reads: CASSAQGPPSPLEQYF. The CDR3 bases are TGTGCCAGCAGTGCCCAGGGGCCGCCGTCCCCTCTCGAGCAGTACTTC.